The 5 T cell receptor beta chains given below trace back to one sample, sequenced in a study of blood T cells in healthy people across ages. The second PCR ran about 7 to 12 cycles with a sample-barcoded 5' primer and J-beta primers. TCRdb passed the 5' RACE reads through MiXCR, listing each CDR3 protein once. The sample consists of 550,000 to 650,000 distinct CDR3 sequences, approximately 30% of them appearing once. The sample taken for sequencing was blood. The receptors shown here come from an elderly woman in good health.

A word on this clonotype: One base away lies a much larger clone, so this may be a sequencing read error. The genes are TRBV7-3 and TRBJ2-2, with D perhaps TRBD1 (6 bases). The CDR3 has 14 amino acids. V was pared by 6 bases and J by 6 bases, with 14 bases between. Per the germline V gene, CDR1 is SGHTA and CDR2 is FQGTGA. CDR3 sequence (DNA): TGTGCCAGCAGGCTACAGGGTTATGCCGGGGAGCTGTTTTTT. Translating gives CASRLQGYAGELFF.

On this clonotype itself: Since a much larger clone is just one base distant, this may be a read error. The chain employs TRBV7-2 and TRBJ1-5, with D perhaps TRBD1 or TRBD2 (5 bases each). The assigned J gene may be wrong: the sequence end matches TRBJ2-3 better. Germline lookup yields CDR1 SGHTA and CDR2 FQGNSA. This CDR3 is built from 12 residues. The CDR3 nucleotides read TGTGCCAGCAGGACAGAGGGCCAGCCCCAGTATTTT. Amino acid sequence: CASRTEGQPQYF.

In regard to this clonotype: A single base separates this from a much larger clone, so it may be a read error. This chain's CDR3 is CASGTMKDEAFF. The CDR3 DNA is TGTGCCAGCGGGACCATGAAAGATGAAGCTTTCTTT. This chain links TRBV6-1 with TRBJ1-1, with D possibly TRBD1 on 5 matching bases. The CDR3 consists of 12 residues. V dropped 8 bases and J dropped 7 bases, with 14 bases sitting between them. Germline loops: CDR1 MNHNS, CDR2 SASEGT.

This clonotype came up many times. The chain is built from TRBV20-1 and TRBJ2-3; 8 nucleotides align to TRBD2. V shed 3 bases and J 4 bases; nucleotides not matched to a gene: 6. This CDR3 contains 14 residues. Germline V lookup: CDR1 DFQATT, CDR2 SNEGSKA (reference sequence). CDR3 sequence (DNA): TGCAGTGCTAGGCCTAGCGGGTTCCCAGATACGCAGTATTTT. Amino acids: CSARPSGFPDTQYF.

This clonotype has a count of ten or more. The chain carries TRBV5-1 and TRBJ2-7; 8 bases match TRBD1. Germline V gene sequence: CDR1 SGHRS, CDR2 YFSETQ. V shed 2 bases and J 4 bases; nucleotides not matched to a gene: 8. The CDR3 sequence is 15 residues long. Here the CDR3 DNA reads TGCGCCAGCAGCTTTACCCAGGGGGCGAAGTACGAGCAGTACTTC. Its translation: CASSFTQGAKYEQYF.